This T cell receptor (beta chain) was sequenced during a study of OX40 agonist ivuxolimab in advanced cancers. Study at large: Prior anti-PD-1, anti-PD-L1 or anti-CTLA-4 therapy was allowed; roughly 40% had some.

The assay was immunoSEQ multiplex PCR, and TCRdb's table has in-frame clones only and misses some. The repertoire has 40,000 to 50,000 clones, roughly 80% of them found once; the top ten carry roughly a tenth. Germline trimming cut 7 bases from V and 6 bases from J; bases unmatched to any gene: 10. CDR3 length equals 15 residues. Germline V lookup: CDR1 LNHDA, CDR2 SQIVND (reference sequence). Findings of the study overall: Both blood CD4+ and CD8+ T cells showed clonal growth by week 6 at 0.1 to 3.0 mg/kg.

In the case of this clone: Antigen unknown.

Source: CD4+ or CD8+ T cells sorted from blood, taken in a trial of the OX40 agonist ivuxolimab. The V and J genes are TRBV19 and TRBJ2-3, with 10 bases matching TRBD2. This receptor was taken from an adult with an advanced solid tumor such as melanoma, head and neck, liver or kidney cancer. In DNA form, the CDR3 reads TGTGCCAGTAAGACAGCGGGAGGGCCCGGTGATACGCAGTATTTT. Residues: CASKTAGGPGDTQYF.